These 11 T cell receptor beta chains originate from one sample sequenced in a study of T cell responses to AZD1222 COVID-19 vaccine. Sequenced by immunoSEQ multiplex PCR; TCRdb stores in-frame clones only, minus some. The repertoire holds more than 95,000 clones, with around 94% as singletons. Sequencing was performed on peripheral blood, taken 28 days after the second AZD1222 dose. The receptor source for this set is an adult who received the AZD1222 COVID-19 vaccine.

CDR3 sequence reads: CASSLTGGVISEAFF. The CDR3 DNA is TGTGCCAGCAGTTTAACAGGGGGCGTAATATCTGAAGCTTTCTTT. The rearrangement links TRBV28 to TRBJ1-1, with 9 positions matching TRBD1. The CDR3 runs to 15 residues. The germline CDR1 and CDR2 sequences are MDHEN and SYDVKM. V lost 2 bases to trimming and J lost 6 bases; unmatched junction nucleotides: 7.

The gene calls are TRBV7-2 and TRBJ2-7, with a possible D match to TRBD1 (5 bases). This CDR3 is built from 15 residues. V was trimmed by 0 bases and J by 2 bases, leaving 11 bases between them. CDR1 is SGHTA, CDR2 FQGNSA, per germline. The chain's CDR3 is CASSLAQVTAYEQYF. CDR3 coding DNA: TGTGCCAGCAGCTTAGCACAGGTCACAGCCTACGAGCAGTACTTC.

This clone has only a few counts. The chain recombines TRBV28 with TRBJ2-3; D is undetermined. The germline V gene has CDR1 MDHEN and CDR2 SYDVKM. The ends were cut back, 5 bases at V and 2 bases at J, with 8 bases in the middle. This CDR3 comprises 13 residues. CDR3 sequence reads: CASSPIFTDTQYF. CDR3 in DNA: TGTGCCAGCAGTCCCATCTTCACAGATACGCAGTATTTT.

The chain uses TRBV6-5 and TRBJ1-4, with TRBD1 as a possible D gene (5 bases). The CDR3 length is 15 residues. Germline CDR1 reads MNHEY; CDR2 reads SVGAGI. Trimming shortened V by 0 bases and J by 8 bases, and 13 bases separated the two germline ends. The CDR3 is CASSYSPGYDEKLFF. The DNA of the CDR3 is TGTGCCAGCAGTTACTCGCCAGGGTATGACGAAAAACTGTTTTTT.

The rearrangement uses TRBV6-5 and TRBJ1-2; D may be TRBD1 (6 bases). This CDR3 has 13 amino acids. V was cut by 5 bases and J by 3 bases, with 10 bases left in between. The V gene's germline CDR1 is MNHEY and CDR2 SVGAGI. The CDR3 region has the DNA TGTGCCAGCAGTCACAGGGTTTACTATGGCTACACCTTC. Protein product: CASSHRVYYGYTF.

This chain uses TRBV30 with TRBJ2-5, with D possibly matching TRBD2 (6 bases). Between the trimmed V and J ends, which lost 0 bases and 5 bases, there was a span of 13 bases. Per germline, CDR1 GTSNPN and CDR2 SVGIG (reference sequence). CDR3 size: 14 residues. DNA for the CDR3: TGTGCCTGGAGTGTTATTCCTCTAGCGGAGACCCAGTACTTC. It codes for CAWSVIPLAETQYF.

The chain joins TRBV7-9 to TRBJ1-5; 9 bases fit TRBD1. The CDR3 sequence is 16 residues long. V gave up 0 bases and J gave up 1 base; unmatched junction bases: 1. Looked up from germline, CDR1 is SEHNR and CDR2 is FQNEAQ (reference sequence). The CDR3 sequence is CASSLADRGSNQPQHF. The CDR3 coding sequence is TGTGCCAGCAGCTTAGCTGACAGGGGGAGCAATCAGCCCCAGCATTTT.

The chain joins TRBV5-6 to TRBJ1-1; D remains unclear. This CDR3 has 14 residues. The V end lost 4 bases, the J end lost 6 bases, and 16 bases lay between the germline ends. In germline, CDR1 is SGHDT, CDR2 YYEEEE. DNA of the CDR3: TGTGCCAGCAGCCTCCAGACCGGAGGAGCTGAAGCTTTCTTT. It translates to CASSLQTGGAEAFF.

The chain recombines TRBV19 with TRBJ2-7; D is undetermined. The CDR3 length is 14 residues. Looked up from germline, CDR1 is LNHDA and CDR2 is SQIVND (reference sequence). CDR3 coding DNA: TGTGCGTCCCGCAGACGGCCGAAAGCCTACGAGCAGTACTTC. As protein: CASRRRPKAYEQYF.

V gene TRBV28 combines with J gene TRBJ2-7, with 7 nucleotides matching TRBD1. The CDR3 covers 14 residues. Trimming removed 4 bases from V and 4 bases from J; junction bases left unmatched: 7. CDR1 and CDR2 from the germline V gene are MDHEN and SYDVKM. CDR3 amino acids: CASSSTGQWYEQYF. CDR3 nucleotides: TGTGCCAGCAGTTCGACAGGGCAATGGTACGAGCAGTACTTC.

The chain has TRBV11-2 and TRBJ2-1; the match to TRBD2 covers 10 bases. J was trimmed by 8 bases and V by 4 bases; bases with no gene match: 11. CDR1 is SGHAT, CDR2 FQNNGV, per germline. CDR3 size: 16 residues. Written as DNA, the CDR3 is TGTGCCAGCAGCTCATCCGGGACTAGCGTGGGCGATGAGCAGTTCTTC. It encodes CASSSSGTSVGDEQFF.